This T cell receptor (beta chain) is drawn from a study of blood T cell repertoires in COVID-19. Generated by immunoSEQ multiplex PCR, the TCRdb table keeps only in-frame clones and is missing some. The sample carries approximately 88,000 clones, 60% to 85% recorded once. The CDR3 loop spans 15 amino acids. J is TRBJ2-1 and V is TRBV21-1; TRBD2, the D gene given by the table, was not confirmed from the DNA. TRBV21-1 is recorded as a pseudogene. This receptor was taken from a human donor in a cohort sampled during active COVID-19. What was sequenced was peripheral blood. CDR3: CASSNPSGIVNEQFF. The CDR3 DNA sequence: TGTGCCAGCAGCAACCCCAGCGGGATTGTCAATGAGCAGTTCTTC.